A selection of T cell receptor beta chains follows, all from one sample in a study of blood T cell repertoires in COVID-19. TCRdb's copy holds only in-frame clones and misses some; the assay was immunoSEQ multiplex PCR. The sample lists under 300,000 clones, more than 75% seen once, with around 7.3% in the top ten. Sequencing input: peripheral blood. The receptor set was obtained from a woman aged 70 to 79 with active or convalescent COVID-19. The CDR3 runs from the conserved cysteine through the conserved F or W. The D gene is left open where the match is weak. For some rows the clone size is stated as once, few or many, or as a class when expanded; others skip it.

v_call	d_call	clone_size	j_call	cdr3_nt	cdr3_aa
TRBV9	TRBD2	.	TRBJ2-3	TGTGCCAGCAGCGTCGGGGGGGCTGGGACAGATACGCAGTATTTT	CASSVGGAGTDTQYF
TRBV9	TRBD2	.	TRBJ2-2	TGTGCCAGCAGCGTAGGACTAGCGGGGGGGACCGGGGAGCTGTTTTTT	CASSVGLAGGTGELFF
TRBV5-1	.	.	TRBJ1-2	TGCGCCAGCAGCTCCGGTCTCAGGTCTGTGGGTAGTTTGCTTGGCTACACCTTC	CASSSGLRSVGSLLGYTF
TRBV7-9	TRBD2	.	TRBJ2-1	TGTGCCAGCAGTCCGACTTCGGGGGGAGATAACAATGAGCAGTTCTTC	CASSPTSGGDNNEQFF
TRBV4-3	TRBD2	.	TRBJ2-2	TGCGCCAGCAGCCATTTCGGACCCGGGGGGGCAGGTGGCACCGGGGAGCTGTTTTTT	CASSHFGPGGAGGTGELFF
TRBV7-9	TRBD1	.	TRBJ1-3	TGTGCCAGCAGCTTGACAGGGCGAAACACCATATATTTT	CASSLTGRNTIYF
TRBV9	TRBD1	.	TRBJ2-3	TGTGCCAGCAGGACCGGGACAGGGGAGGGTACAGATACGCAGTATTTT	CASRTGTGEGTDTQYF
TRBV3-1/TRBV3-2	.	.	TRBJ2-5	TGTGCCAGCAGCCAAGATAGTGAGTTGGAGACCCAGTACTTC	CASSQDSELETQYF
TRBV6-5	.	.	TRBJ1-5	TGTGCCAGCGCGCGCGGGGTTGGTCAGCCCCAGCATTTT	CASARGVGQPQHF
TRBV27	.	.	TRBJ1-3	TGTGCCAGCAGTTTAGGGGGGAACGGAAACACCATATATTTT	CASSLGGNGNTIYF
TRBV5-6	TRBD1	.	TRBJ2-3	TGTGCCAGCACCCCACAATCGGGACAGGGAACAGATACGCAGTATTTT	CASTPQSGQGTDTQYF
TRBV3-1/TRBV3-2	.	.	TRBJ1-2	TGTGCCAGCAGCCAAGTTACTAACTATGGCTACACCTTC	CASSQVTNYGYTF
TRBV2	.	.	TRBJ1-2	TGTGCCAGCTATCCGGGGTCCTATGGCTACACCTTC	CASYPGSYGYTF
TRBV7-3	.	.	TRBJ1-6	TGTGCCAGCAGCACGACCGGACAGAATAATTCACCCCTCCACTTT	CASSTTGQNNSPLHF
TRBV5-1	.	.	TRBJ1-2	TGCGCCAGCAGCAGCAACTATGGCTACACCTTC	CASSSNYGYTF
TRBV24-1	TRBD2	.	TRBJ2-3	TGTGCCACCAGTCTGCAGCGGGGGGGGGCAGATACGCAGTATTTT	CATSLQRGGADTQYF
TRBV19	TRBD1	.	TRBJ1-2	TGTGCCAGTAGTAAACAGGGGTCAACTAACTATGGCTACACCTTC	CASSKQGSTNYGYTF
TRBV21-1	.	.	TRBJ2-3	TGTGCCAGCAGCAAAGAGGCCGGCTCAGGGGATACGCAGTATTTT	CASSKEAGSGDTQYF
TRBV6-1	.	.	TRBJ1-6	TGTGCCAGCAGTGAGATCTTCCCGGGACTGACTAATTCACCCCTCCACTTT	CASSEIFPGLTNSPLHF
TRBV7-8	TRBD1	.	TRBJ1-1	TGTGCCAGCAGCCCGAACAGGGGCGGGGATGCTTTCTTT	CASSPNRGGDAFF
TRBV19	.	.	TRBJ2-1	TGTGCCAGTGGGGGACTTTCGTACAATGAGCAGTTCTTC	CASGGLSYNEQFF
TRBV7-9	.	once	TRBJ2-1	TGTGCCAGCAGCTTAGCGGCGGGGGAGCAGTTCTTC	CASSLAAGEQFF
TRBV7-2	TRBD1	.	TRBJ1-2	TGTGCCAGCAGAACAGGGGAGGCCAACTATGGCTACACCTTC	CASRTGEANYGYTF
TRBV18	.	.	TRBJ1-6	TGTGCCAGCTCACCCCTCTCCGACAGAGATTCACCCCTCCACTTT	CASSPLSDRDSPLHF
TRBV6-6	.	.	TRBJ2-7	TGTGCCAGCAGTTACTCGCCGAGCTACGAGCAGTACTTC	CASSYSPSYEQYF
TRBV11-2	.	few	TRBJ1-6	TGTGCCAGCAGCTTAGATCCTGGAAGGGGTCGATCACCCCTCCACTTT	CASSLDPGRGRSPLHF
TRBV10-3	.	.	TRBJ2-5	TGTGCCATCAGTGAGCTAACCAAGGGGGAGACCCAGTACTTC	CAISELTKGETQYF
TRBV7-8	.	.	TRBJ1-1	TGTGCCAGCAGTCCTAGCGTGAACACTGAAGCTTTCTTT	CASSPSVNTEAFF
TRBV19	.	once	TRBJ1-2	TGTGCCAGTAGTTCCGGGGGTCAGGGCGGCGCCGTCTACTATGGCTACACCTTC	CASSSGGQGGAVYYGYTF
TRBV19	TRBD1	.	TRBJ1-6	TGTGCCAGTAGCCCTGACAGGGCCCCCCTCCACTTT	CASSPDRAPLHF
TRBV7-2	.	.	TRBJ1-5	TGTGCCAGCAGCTTAAGAGGCCGCGGGAGCAATCAGCCCCAGCATTTT	CASSLRGRGSNQPQHF
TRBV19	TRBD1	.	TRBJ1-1	TGTGCCAGTATCGATGGGGCAGGGGGCGCGGCTGGTACTGAAGCTTTCTTT	CASIDGAGGAAGTEAFF
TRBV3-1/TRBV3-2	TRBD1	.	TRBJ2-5	TGTGCCAGCAGCCATCGACTACAGGGGGCGAAAGAGACCCAGTACTTC	CASSHRLQGAKETQYF
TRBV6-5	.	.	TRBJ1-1	TGTGCCAGCATTCCAACTGAAGCTTTCTTT	CASIPTEAFF
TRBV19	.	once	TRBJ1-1	TGTGCCAGTAGAACCCTCACATCGAACACTGAAGCTTTCTTT	CASRTLTSNTEAFF
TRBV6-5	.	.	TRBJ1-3	TGTGCCAGCAGCTATACACAGGGAGCTGGAAACACCATATATTTT	CASSYTQGAGNTIYF
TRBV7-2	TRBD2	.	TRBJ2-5	TGTGCCAGCAGCCAGAATTCAGCGGGGAACCAAGAGACCCAGTACTTC	CASSQNSAGNQETQYF
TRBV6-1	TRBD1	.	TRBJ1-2	TGTGCCAGCAGTGAACCGGACAGGGCGGGTGGCTACACCTTC	CASSEPDRAGGYTF
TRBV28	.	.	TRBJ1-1	TGTGCCAGCAAGAGACCGGGTTCCACTGAAGCTTTCTTT	CASKRPGSTEAFF
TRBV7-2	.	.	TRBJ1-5	TGTGCCAGCAGCTACGGACAGTCCGGGTATCAGCCCCAGCATTTT	CASSYGQSGYQPQHF
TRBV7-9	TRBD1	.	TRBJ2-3	TGTGCCAGCAGCTTGGGACAGGGGCTAGCACAGAGCCCGCAGTATTTT	CASSLGQGLAQSPQYF
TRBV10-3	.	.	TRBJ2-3	TGTGCCACCGATAGCGGCCGGGGAACAGATACGCAGTATTTT	CATDSGRGTDTQYF
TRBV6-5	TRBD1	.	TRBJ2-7	TGTGCCAGCAGTTACCCGGGACAGGGCTACGAGCAGTACTTC	CASSYPGQGYEQYF
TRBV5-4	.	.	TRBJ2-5	TGTGCCAGCAGCACCGGACTTCTGGAGACCCAGTACTTC	CASSTGLLETQYF
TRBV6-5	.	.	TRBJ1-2	TGTGCCAGCAGTTACTCGACCGCGGGGCTCGGTGGCTACACCTTC	CASSYSTAGLGGYTF
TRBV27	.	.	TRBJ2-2	TGTGCCAGCAGAGTATTCGGGGGACGGGGCGGGGAGCTGTTTTTT	CASRVFGGRGGELFF
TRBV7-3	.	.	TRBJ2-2	TGTGCCAGCAGCTCTTCTCGAGGCGAAGCCGGGGAGCTGTTTTTT	CASSSSRGEAGELFF
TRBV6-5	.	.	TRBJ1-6	TGTGCCAGTAAGCGGGCAGATAATTCACCCCTCCACTTT	CASKRADNSPLHF
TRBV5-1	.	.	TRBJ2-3	TGCGCCAGCAGTTTCTCCACAGATACGCAGTATTTT	CASSFSTDTQYF
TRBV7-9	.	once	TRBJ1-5	TGTGCCAGCAGTTTTGACAGGCCCAATCAGCCCCAGCATTTT	CASSFDRPNQPQHF
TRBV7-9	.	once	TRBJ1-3	TGTGCCAGCAGCTTCGGGCCCAGGGGACCATCTGGAAACACCATATATTTT	CASSFGPRGPSGNTIYF